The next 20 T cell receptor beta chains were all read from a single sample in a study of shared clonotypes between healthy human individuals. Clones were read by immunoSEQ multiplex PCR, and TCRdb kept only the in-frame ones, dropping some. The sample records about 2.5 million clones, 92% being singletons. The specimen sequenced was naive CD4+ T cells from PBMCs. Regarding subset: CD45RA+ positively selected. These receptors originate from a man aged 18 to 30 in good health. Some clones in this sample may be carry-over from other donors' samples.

CDR3 in amino acids: CASSPQGGRNEQFF. The CDR3, as DNA: TGTGCCAGCTCACCACAAGGAGGACGGAATGAGCAGTTCTTC. The J gene is TRBJ2-1, the V gene TRBV18, with D possibly matching TRBD2 (5 bases). Trimming shortened V by 1 base and J by 7 bases, and 11 bases separated the two germline ends. The CDR3 covers 14 residues. Germline V CDR1 and CDR2: KGHSH, LQKENI.

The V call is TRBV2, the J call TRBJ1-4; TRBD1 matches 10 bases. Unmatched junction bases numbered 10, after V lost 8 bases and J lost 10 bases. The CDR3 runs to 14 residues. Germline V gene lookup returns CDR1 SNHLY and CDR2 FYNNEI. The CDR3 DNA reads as TGTGCCAGCGCTATGGGGGACAGGGGCGGAAAACTGTTTTTT. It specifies CASAMGDRGGKLFF.

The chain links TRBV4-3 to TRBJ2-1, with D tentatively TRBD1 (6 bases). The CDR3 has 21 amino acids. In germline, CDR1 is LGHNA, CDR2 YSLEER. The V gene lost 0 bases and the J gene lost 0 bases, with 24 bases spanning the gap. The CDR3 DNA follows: TGCGCCAGCAGCCAAGATTTTGGGGGCGCGAGGGCCCCGAGCTCCTACAATGAGCAGTTCTTC. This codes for CASSQDFGGARAPSSYNEQFF.

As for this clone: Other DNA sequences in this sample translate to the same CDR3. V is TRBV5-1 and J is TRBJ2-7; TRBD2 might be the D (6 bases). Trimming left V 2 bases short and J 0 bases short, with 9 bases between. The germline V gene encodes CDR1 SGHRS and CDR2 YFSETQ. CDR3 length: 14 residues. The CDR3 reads CASSFAGSSYEQYF. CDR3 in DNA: TGCGCCAGCAGCTTTGCGGGGAGCTCCTACGAGCAGTACTTC. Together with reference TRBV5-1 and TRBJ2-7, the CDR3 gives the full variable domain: KAGVTQTPRYLIKTRGQQVTLSCSPISGHRSVSWYQQTPGQGLQFLFEYFSETQRNKGNFPGRFSGRQFSNSRSEMNVSTLELGDSALYLCASSFAGSSYEQYFGPGTRLTVT.

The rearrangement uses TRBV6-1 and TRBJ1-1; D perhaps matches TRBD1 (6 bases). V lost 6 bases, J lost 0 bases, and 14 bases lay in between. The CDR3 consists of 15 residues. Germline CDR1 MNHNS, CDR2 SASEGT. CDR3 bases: TGTGCCAGCAGGGAATTTACAGGGCTGAACACTGAAGCTTTCTTT. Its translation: CASREFTGLNTEAFF.

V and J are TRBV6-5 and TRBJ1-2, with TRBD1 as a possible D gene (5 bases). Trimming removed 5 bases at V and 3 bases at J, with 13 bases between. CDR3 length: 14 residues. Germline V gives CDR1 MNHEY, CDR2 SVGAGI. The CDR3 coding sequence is TGTGCCAGCAGTCCCTCGGGGGGAGACTATGGCTACACCTTC. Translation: CASSPSGGDYGYTF.

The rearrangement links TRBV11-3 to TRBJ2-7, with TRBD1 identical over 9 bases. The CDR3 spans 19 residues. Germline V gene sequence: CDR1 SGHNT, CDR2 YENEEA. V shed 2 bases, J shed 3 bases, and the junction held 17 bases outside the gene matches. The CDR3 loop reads CASSLCVPGRDRVIYEQYF. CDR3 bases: TGTGCCAGCAGCTTATGTGTGCCTGGAAGGGACAGGGTCATCTACGAGCAGTACTTC.

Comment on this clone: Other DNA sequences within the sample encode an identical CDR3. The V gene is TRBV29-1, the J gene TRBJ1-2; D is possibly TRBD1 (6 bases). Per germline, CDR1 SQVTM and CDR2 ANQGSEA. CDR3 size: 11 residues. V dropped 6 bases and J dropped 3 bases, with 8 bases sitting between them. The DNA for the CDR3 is TGCAGCGTGGGACAAGACTATGGCTACACCTTC. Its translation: CSVGQDYGYTF.

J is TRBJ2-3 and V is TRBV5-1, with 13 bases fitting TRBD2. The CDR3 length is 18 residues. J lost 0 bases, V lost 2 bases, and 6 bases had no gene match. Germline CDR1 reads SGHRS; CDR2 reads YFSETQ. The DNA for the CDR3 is TGCGCCAGCAGCTTCCGACTAGCGGGAGGCCTAAGCACAGATACGCAGTATTTT. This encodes CASSFRLAGGLSTDTQYF.

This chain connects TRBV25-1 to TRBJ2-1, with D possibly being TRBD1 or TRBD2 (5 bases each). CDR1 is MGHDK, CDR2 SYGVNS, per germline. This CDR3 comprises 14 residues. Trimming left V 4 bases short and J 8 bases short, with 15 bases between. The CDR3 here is CASSGRGHIDEQFF. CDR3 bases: TGTGCCAGCAGTGGCCGGGGCCACATCGATGAGCAGTTCTTC.

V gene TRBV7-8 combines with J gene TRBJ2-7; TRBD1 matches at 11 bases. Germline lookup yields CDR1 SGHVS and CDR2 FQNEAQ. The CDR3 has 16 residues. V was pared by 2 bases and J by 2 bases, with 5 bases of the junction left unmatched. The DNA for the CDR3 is TGTGCCAGCAGCTTAAGGCCGGGACAGGGGGCCTACGAGCAGTACTTC. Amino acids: CASSLRPGQGAYEQYF.

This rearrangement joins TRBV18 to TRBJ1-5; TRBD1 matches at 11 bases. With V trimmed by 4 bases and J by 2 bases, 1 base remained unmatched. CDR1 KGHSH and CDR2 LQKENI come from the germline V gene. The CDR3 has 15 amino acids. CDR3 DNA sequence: TGTGCCAGCTCACGGGGACAGGGGGGCAATCAGCCCCAGCATTTT. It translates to CASSRGQGGNQPQHF.

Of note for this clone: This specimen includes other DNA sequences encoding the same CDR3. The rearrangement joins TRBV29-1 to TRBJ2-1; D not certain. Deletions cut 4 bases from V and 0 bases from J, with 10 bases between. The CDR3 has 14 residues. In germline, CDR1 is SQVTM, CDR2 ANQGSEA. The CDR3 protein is CSVGGPSSYNEQFF. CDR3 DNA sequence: TGCAGCGTTGGAGGCCCGAGCTCCTACAATGAGCAGTTCTTC.

CDR3 bases: TGTGCCAGCAGTTTGGGGGCAGGGGGCGAGCAGTACTTC. This codes for CASSLGAGGEQYF. The V and J genes are TRBV27 and TRBJ2-7; 7 nucleotides agree with TRBD1. This CDR3 has 13 residues. V dropped 3 bases and J dropped 6; count of bases not matched to a gene: 5. Looked up from germline, CDR1 is MNHEY and CDR2 is SMNVEV (reference sequence).

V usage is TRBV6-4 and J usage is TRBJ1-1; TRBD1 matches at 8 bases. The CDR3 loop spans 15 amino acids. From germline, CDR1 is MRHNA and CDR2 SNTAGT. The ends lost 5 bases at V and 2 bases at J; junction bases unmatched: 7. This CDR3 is CASSPHGQGNTEAFF. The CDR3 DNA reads TGTGCCAGCAGTCCACACGGACAGGGCAACACTGAAGCTTTCTTT.

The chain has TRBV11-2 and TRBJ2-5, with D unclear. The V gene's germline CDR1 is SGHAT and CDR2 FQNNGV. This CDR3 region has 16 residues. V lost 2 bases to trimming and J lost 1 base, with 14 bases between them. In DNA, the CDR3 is TGTGCCAGCAGCTTAAGGGTGAACAAGGTCCAAGAGACCCAGTACTTC. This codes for CASSLRVNKVQETQYF.

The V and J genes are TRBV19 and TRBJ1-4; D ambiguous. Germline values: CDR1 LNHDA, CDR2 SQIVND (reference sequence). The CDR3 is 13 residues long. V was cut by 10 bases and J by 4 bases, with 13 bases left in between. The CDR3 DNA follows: TGTGCCACCACTGGGAGTTATAATGAAAAACTGTTTTTT. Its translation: CATTGSYNEKLFF.

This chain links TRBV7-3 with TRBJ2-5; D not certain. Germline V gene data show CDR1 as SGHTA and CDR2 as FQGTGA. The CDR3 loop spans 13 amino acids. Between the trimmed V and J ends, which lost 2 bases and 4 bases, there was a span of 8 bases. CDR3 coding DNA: TGTGCCAGCAGCTTAGGCAGTGGAGAGACCCAGTACTTC. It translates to CASSLGSGETQYF.

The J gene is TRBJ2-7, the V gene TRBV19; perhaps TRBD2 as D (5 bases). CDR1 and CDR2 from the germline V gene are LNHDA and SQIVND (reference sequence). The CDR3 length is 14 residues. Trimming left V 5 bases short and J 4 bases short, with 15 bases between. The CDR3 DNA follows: TGTGCCAGTAGTGCCTCTGGAGGCTCTTACGAGCAGTACTTC. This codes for CASSASGGSYEQYF.

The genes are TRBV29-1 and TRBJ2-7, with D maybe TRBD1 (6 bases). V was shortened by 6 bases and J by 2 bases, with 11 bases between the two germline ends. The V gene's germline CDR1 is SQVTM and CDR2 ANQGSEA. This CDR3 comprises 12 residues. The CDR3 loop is CSVWTDPYEQYF. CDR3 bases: TGCAGCGTCTGGACAGATCCCTACGAGCAGTACTTC.